Listed here is a single T cell receptor beta chain. Clones were sequenced by immunoSEQ multiplex PCR, and TCRdb holds only the in-frame ones, with some missing. The repertoire holds 75,000 to 100,000 clones, with approximately 90% as singletons. This sample was included in a study of blood T cell repertoires in COVID-19. The V gene end was trimmed by 6 bases and the J gene end by 8 bases; junction bases not matched to a gene: 14. Per germline, CDR1 SGHAT and CDR2 FQNNGV. CDR3 length equals 16 residues. The chain couples TRBV11-2 to TRBJ1-4; TRBD1 aligns across 8 bases. The clonotype comes from a man between 60 and 70 years old with acute or convalescent COVID-19. Source material: peripheral blood. CDR3 in amino acids: CASRFSTRQGTEKLFF. CDR3 sequence (DNA): TGTGCCAGCAGATTTAGCACCCGACAGGGGACCGAAAAACTGTTTTTT. Using reference TRBV11-2 and TRBJ1-4 for the parts outside the CDR3, the full variable domain is EAGVAQSPRYKIIEKRQSVAFWCNPISGHATLYWYQQILGQGPKLLIQFQNNGVVDDSQLPKDRFSAERLKGVDSTLKIQPAKLEDSAVYLCASRFSTRQGTEKLFFGSGTQLSVL.